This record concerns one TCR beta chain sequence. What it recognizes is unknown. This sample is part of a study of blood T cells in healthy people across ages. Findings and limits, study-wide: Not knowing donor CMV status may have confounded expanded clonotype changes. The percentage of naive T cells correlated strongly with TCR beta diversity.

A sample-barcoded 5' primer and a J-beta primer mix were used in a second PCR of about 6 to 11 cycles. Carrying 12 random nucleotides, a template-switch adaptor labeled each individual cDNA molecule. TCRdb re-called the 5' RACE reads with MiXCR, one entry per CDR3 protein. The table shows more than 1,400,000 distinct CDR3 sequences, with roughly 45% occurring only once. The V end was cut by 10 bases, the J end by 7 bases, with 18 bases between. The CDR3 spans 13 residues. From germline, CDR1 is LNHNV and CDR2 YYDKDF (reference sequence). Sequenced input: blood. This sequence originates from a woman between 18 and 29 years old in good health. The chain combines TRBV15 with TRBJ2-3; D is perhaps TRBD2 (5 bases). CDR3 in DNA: TGTGCCATCGAGGACTGGAGGTCATATACGCAGTATTTT. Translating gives CAIEDWRSYTQYF.